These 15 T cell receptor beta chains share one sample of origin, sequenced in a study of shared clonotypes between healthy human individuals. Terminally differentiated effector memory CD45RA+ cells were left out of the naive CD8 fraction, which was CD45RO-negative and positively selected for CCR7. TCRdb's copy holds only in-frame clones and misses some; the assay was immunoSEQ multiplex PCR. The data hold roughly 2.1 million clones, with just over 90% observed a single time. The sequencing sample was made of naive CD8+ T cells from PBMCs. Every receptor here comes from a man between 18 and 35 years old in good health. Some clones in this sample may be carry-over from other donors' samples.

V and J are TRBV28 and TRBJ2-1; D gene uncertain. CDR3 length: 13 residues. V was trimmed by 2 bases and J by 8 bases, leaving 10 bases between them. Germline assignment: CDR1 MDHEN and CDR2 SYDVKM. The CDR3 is CASSLGVGDEQFF. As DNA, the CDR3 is TGTGCCAGCAGTTTAGGGGTAGGCGATGAGCAGTTCTTC. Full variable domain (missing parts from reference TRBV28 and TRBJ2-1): DVKVTQSSRYLVKRTGEKVFLECVQDMDHENMFWYRQDPGLGLRLIYFSYDVKMKEKGDIPEGYSVSREKKERFSLILESASTNQTSMYLCASSLGVGDEQFFGPGTRLTVL.

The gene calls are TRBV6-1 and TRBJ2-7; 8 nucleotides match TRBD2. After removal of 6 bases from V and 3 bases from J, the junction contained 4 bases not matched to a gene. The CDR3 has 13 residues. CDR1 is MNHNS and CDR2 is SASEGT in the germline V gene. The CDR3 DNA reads TGTGCCAGCAGGGTTCGGGGGGGCTACGAGCAGTACTTC. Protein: CASRVRGGYEQYF.

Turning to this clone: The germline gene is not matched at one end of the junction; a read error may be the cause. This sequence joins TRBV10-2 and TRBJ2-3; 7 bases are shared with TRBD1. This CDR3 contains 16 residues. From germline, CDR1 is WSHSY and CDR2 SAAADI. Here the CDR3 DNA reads TGCGCCAGCACTGAGGACAGGTCGCAACCCACAGATACGCAGTATTTT. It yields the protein CASTEDRSQPTDTQYF.

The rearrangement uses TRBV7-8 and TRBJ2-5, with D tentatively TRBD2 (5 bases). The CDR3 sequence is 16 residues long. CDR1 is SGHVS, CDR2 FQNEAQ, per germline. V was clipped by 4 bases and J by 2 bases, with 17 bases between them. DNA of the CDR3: TGTGCCAGCAGCTCGAGCCAATTAGGACTTCAAGAGACCCAGTACTTC. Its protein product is CASSSSQLGLQETQYF.

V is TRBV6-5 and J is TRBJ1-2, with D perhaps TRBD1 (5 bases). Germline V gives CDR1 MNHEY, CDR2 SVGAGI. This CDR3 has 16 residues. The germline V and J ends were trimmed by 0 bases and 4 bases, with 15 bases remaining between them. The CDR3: CASSYSLAGTIYGYTF. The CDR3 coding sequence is TGTGCCAGCAGTTACTCGCTGGCAGGGACGATCTATGGCTACACCTTC.

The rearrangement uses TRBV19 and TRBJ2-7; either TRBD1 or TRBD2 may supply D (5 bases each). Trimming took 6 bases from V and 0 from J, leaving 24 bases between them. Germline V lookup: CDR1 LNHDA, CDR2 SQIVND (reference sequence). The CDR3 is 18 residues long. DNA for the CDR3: TGTGCCAGTAGCCTCATGACAGAGGATGTAGGAGGCTCCTACGAGCAGTACTTC. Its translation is CASSLMTEDVGGSYEQYF.

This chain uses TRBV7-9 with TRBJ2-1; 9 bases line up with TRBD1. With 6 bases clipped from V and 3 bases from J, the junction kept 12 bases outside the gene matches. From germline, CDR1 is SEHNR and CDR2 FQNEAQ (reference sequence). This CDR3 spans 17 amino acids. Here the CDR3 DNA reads TGTGCCAGCAGTCCCGCCGGACAGGGGACAGACTACAATGAGCAGTTCTTC. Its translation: CASSPAGQGTDYNEQFF.

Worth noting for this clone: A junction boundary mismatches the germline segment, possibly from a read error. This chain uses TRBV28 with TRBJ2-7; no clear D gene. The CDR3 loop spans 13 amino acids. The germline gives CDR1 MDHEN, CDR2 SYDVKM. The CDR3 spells CASSSLPTLNQDF. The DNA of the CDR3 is TGTGCCAGCAGTTCCTTACCGACATTGAATCAGGACTTC.

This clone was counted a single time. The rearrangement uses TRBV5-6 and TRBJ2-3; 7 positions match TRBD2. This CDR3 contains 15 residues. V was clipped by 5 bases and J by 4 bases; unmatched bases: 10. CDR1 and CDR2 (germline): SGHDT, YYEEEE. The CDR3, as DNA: TGTGCCAGCAGGCCCGGGACTAAGCCCGCAGATACGCAGTATTTT. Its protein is CASRPGTKPADTQYF.

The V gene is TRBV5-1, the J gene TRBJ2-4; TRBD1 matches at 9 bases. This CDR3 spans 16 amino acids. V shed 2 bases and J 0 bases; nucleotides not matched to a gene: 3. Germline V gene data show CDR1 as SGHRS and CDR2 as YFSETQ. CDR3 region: CASSFTGGAAKNIQYF. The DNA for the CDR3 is TGCGCCAGCAGCTTTACAGGGGGCGCAGCCAAAAACATTCAGTACTTC.

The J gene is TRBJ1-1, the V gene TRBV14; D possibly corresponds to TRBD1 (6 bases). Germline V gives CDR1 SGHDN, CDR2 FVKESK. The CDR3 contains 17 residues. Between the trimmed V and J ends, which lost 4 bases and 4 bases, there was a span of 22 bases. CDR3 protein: CASSRLTVSGVGTEAFF. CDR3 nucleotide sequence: TGTGCCAGCAGCCGACTTACTGTATCAGGGGTGGGCACTGAAGCTTTCTTT.

The CDR3 protein is CASSIFGQLSNQPQHF. The DNA of the CDR3 is TGTGCCAGTAGTATTTTTGGACAGCTCAGCAATCAGCCCCAGCATTTT. This chain connects TRBV19 to TRBJ1-5, with D maybe TRBD1 (6 bases). Deletions cut 3 bases from V and 1 base from J, with 13 bases between. CDR3 length equals 16 residues. Germline V CDR1 and CDR2: LNHDA, SQIVND (reference sequence).

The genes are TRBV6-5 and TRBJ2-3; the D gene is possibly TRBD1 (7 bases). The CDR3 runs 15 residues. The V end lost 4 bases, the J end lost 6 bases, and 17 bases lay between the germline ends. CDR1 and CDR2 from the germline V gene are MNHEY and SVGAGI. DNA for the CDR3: TGTGCCAGCAGTTTAGCGGACAGGACCTTTGATACGCAGTATTTT. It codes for CASSLADRTFDTQYF.

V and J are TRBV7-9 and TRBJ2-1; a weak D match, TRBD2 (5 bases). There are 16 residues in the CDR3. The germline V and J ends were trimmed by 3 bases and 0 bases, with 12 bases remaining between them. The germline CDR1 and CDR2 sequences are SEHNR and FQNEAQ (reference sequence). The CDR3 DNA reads TGTGCCAGCAGCTTGTTTAGCGCGAGCTCCTACAATGAGCAGTTCTTC. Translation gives CASSLFSASSYNEQFF.

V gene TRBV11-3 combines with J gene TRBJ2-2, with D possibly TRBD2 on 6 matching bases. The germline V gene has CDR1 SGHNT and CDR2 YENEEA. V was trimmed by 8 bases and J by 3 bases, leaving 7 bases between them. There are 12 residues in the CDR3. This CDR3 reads CASGGDTGELFF. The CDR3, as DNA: TGTGCCAGCGGCGGGGACACCGGGGAGCTGTTTTTT.